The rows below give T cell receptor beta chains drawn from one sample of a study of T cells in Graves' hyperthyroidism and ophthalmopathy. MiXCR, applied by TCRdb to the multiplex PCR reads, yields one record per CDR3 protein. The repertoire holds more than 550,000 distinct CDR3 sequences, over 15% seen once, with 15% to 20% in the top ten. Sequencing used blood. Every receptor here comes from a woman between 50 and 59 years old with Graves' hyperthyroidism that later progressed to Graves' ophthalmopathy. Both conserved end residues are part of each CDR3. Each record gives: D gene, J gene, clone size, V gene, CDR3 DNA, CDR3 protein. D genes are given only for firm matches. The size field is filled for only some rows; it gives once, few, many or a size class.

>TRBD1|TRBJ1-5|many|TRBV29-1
TGCAGCGTAGGACAGGGTCAAAATCAGCCCCAGCATTTT
CSVGQGQNQPQHF
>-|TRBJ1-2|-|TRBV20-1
TGCAGTGCTACCCCACTTGACTATGGCTACACCTTC
CSATPLDYGYTF
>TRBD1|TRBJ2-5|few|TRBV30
TGTGCCTGGAGTTCAGGACAGGGCGGATCGGAGACCCAGTACTTC
CAWSSGQGGSETQYF
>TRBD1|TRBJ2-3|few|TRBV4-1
TGCGCCAGCAGCCAGCCAGGACAGGGAGGAGATACGCAGTATTTT
CASSQPGQGGDTQYF
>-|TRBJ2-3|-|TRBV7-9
TGTGCCAGCAGCTTAGAACTTCTGGACGATACGCAGTATTTT
CASSLELLDDTQYF
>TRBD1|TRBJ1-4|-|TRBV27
TGTGCCAGCAGTTCTCGACAGGGGGCTATCGCAACTAATGAAAAACTGTTTTTT
CASSSRQGAIATNEKLFF
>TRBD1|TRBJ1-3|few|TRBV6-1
TGTGCCAGCAGATTGGACAGGGGAACTGGAAACACCATATATTTT
CASRLDRGTGNTIYF
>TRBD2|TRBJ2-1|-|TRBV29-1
TGCAGCGCCGATAGCGGGGGGGCGTTCTTC
CSADSGGAFF
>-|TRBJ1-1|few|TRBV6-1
TGTGCCAGCAGTGACATGGGACACCCGAACACTGAAGCTTTCTTT
CASSDMGHPNTEAFF
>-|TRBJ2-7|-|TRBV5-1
TGCGCCAGCAGCCTTAACAACTACGAGCAGTACTTC
CASSLNNYEQYF
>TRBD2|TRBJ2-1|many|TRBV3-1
TGTGCCAGCAGCCAAGGTAGCGGGAGTGAGCAGTTCTTC
CASSQGSGSEQFF
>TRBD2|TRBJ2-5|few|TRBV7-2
TGTGCCAGCAGCTTTTTAGCGGGGATCCAAGAGACCCAGTACTTC
CASSFLAGIQETQYF
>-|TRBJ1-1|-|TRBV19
TGTGCCAGTAGTATTCCCCCGAACACTGAAGCTTTCTTT
CASSIPPNTEAFF
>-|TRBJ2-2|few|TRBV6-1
TGTGCCACCGCTCGGGTGGCGGCGATCCCGAGCGACACCGGGGAGCTGTTTTTT
CATARVAAIPSDTGELFF
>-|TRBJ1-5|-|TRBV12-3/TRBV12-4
TGTGCCAGCAGTACAGGTTATCTTCAGCCCCAGCATTTT
CASSTGYLQPQHF
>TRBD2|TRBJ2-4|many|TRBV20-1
TGCAGTGCTAGCCTCGGGACTAGCGGGCCTCTAGCCAAAAACATTCAGTACTTC
CSASLGTSGPLAKNIQYF
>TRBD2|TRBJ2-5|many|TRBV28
TGTGCCAGCAGTGTGACTAGCGGACCTAATCTGGGTGAGACCCAGTACTTC
CASSVTSGPNLGETQYF
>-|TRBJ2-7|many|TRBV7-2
TGTGCCAGCAGCACTGACTTTAGCGACTACGAGCAGTACTTC
CASSTDFSDYEQYF
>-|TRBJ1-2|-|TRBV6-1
TGTGCCAGCAGTGAAGCCCAGCCACCCAATGGCTACACCTTC
CASSEAQPPNGYTF
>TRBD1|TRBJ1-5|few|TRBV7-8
TGTGCCAGCAGCCCTGCAGGGGGCTTTTATCAGCCCCAGCATTTT
CASSPAGGFYQPQHF
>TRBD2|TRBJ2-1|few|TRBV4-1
TGCGCCAGCAGCCAGAAACTAGCGGGGGGAAACAATGAGCAGTTCTTC
CASSQKLAGGNNEQFF